Detailed here is one T cell receptor (beta chain). What this receptor recognizes is not known. Base qualities are missing; no much larger clone stands one base away. Library preparation employed the immunoSEQ multiplex PCR assay. In TCRdb, the immuneACCESS table is reduced to in-frame sequences with V and J assigned. These tables do not hold every clone; where another copy was compared, an unresolved V gene accounts for under half, and the others remain unexplained. The sample profile shows 120,000 or so clones; around 86% of them were found once. Over 6.5% of the sample belongs to the ten largest clones. The CDR3 holds 14 amino acids from the cysteine to the phenylalanine. Kept here is only the CDR3 DNA, which spans 42 bases and is read in frame from base 1. Trimming at the junction amounts to 6 bases on V and 2 bases on J, and the germline ends lie 13 bases apart. Via the germline V gene (reference sequence), CDR1 is LNHDA and CDR2 SQIVND.

This entry belongs to a study of control samples from healthy donors and cancer patients (dated by TCRdb to the early 2020s). This TCR came from a man aged 40-49 years in good health. Recombination joined TRBV19 with TRBJ1-1, with the D segment identity uncertain. Sequenced material: blood. DNA sequence: TGTGCCAGTAGCCCGGCGGGTTACAACACTGAAGCTTTCTTT. This is translated as CASSPAGYNTEAFF. Joined to the reference TRBV19 and TRBJ1-1 proteins, this CDR3 gives the full variable domain: DGGITQSPKYLFRKEGQNVTLSCEQNLNHDAMYWYRQDPGQGLRLIYYSQIVNDFQKGDIAEGYSVSREKKESFPLTVTSAQKNPTAFYLCASSPAGYNTEAFFGQGTRLTVV.